Listed below are T cell receptor beta chains from one sample, sequenced in a study of long-term antiretroviral therapy in people with HIV. The assay was immunoSEQ multiplex PCR, and TCRdb's table has in-frame clones only and misses some. Of some 43,000 clones in the sample, about 89% are singletons; the top ten hold approximately 5.3%. Specimen: unsorted PBMCs, collected 0.1 years before starting antiretroviral therapy. The receptors originated from a woman aged 45-65 years with HIV. The CDR3 runs from the conserved cysteine through the conserved F or W. D genes are given only for firm matches. A clone size is listed for some rows: how often the clone was seen (once, few, many), or a class if it is expanded.

CDR3: CASSLDNSPLHF
DNA: TGTGCCAGCAGCCTGGATAATTCACCCCTCCACTTT
size: NA
D: NA
J: TRBJ1-6
V: TRBV5-6

CDR3: CASSLSYQDTQYF
DNA: TGTGCCAGCAGCTTAAGTTATCAGGATACGCAGTATTTT
size: once
D: NA
J: TRBJ2-3
V: TRBV7-3

CDR3: CASSLQGPYEQYF
DNA: TGTGCCAGCAGCCTGCAGGGGCCCTACGAGCAGTACTTC
size: NA
D: NA
J: TRBJ2-7
V: TRBV7-9

CDR3: CASSRAEAGYTF
DNA: TGTGCCAGCTCTAGGGCTGAAGCTGGCTACACCTTC
size: NA
D: NA
J: TRBJ1-2
V: TRBV5-4

CDR3: CATGAANSPLHF
DNA: TGTGCCACCGGGGCCGCGAATTCACCCCTCCACTTT
size: NA
D: NA
J: TRBJ1-6
V: TRBV15

CDR3: CASSPRVREQYF
DNA: TGTGCCAGCAGTCCCCGAGTACGGGAGCAGTACTTC
size: NA
D: NA
J: TRBJ2-7
V: TRBV5-5

CDR3: CASSWEGTEAFF
DNA: TGTGCCAGCAGCTGGGAGGGCACTGAAGCTTTCTTT
size: NA
D: NA
J: TRBJ1-1
V: TRBV11-2

CDR3: CASSFGTEPSYEQYF
DNA: TGTGCCAGCAGCTTCGGGACAGAGCCTAGTTACGAGCAGTACTTC
size: NA
D: TRBD1
J: TRBJ2-7
V: TRBV5-6

CDR3: CANKHREVQEAFF
DNA: TGTGCCAACAAACACAGGGAAGTTCAGGAAGCTTTCTTT
size: NA
D: NA
J: TRBJ1-1
V: TRBV2

CDR3: CASSPPGVETQYF
DNA: TGTGCCAGCTCACCACCGGGGGTGGAGACCCAGTACTTC
size: NA
D: NA
J: TRBJ2-5
V: TRBV18

CDR3: CASSFGTDYEQYF
DNA: TGTGCCAGCAGCTTCGGGACTGACTACGAGCAGTACTTC
size: NA
D: NA
J: TRBJ2-7
V: TRBV7-2

CDR3: CASSQDRLNQPQHF
DNA: TGCGCCAGCAGCCAAGACAGGCTCAATCAGCCCCAGCATTTT
size: NA
D: NA
J: TRBJ1-5
V: TRBV4-3

CDR3: CASSLGDWDEQFF
DNA: TGTGCCAGCAGCTTAGGGGATTGGGATGAGCAGTTCTTC
size: NA
D: NA
J: TRBJ2-1
V: TRBV11-2

CDR3: CASRLDVADTQYF
DNA: TGCGCCAGCAGGCTGGACGTCGCCGATACGCAGTATTTT
size: NA
D: NA
J: TRBJ2-3
V: TRBV5-1

CDR3: CASSYPGLSYEQYF
DNA: TGTGCCAGCAGTTACCCAGGACTCTCCTACGAGCAGTACTTC
size: NA
D: NA
J: TRBJ2-7
V: TRBV28

CDR3: CASSSPGGGVYNEQFF
DNA: TGTGCCAGCAGTTCCCCCGGCGGGGGGGTCTACAATGAGCAGTTCTTC
size: NA
D: TRBD2
J: TRBJ2-1
V: TRBV6-5

CDR3: CASSKSRALEGAKSNQPQHF
DNA: TGTGCCAGCAGCAAATCGAGGGCCCTAGAGGGGGCGAAAAGCAATCAGCCCCAGCATTTT
size: NA
D: NA
J: TRBJ1-5
V: TRBV21-1

CDR3: CAISERGPQNSPLHF
DNA: TGTGCCATCAGTGAGCGGGGACCCCAAAATTCACCCCTCCACTTT
size: NA
D: NA
J: TRBJ1-6
V: TRBV10-3

CDR3: CAWSVMTGLTEAFF
DNA: TGTGCCTGGAGTGTTATGACAGGGCTCACTGAAGCTTTCTTT
size: few
D: TRBD1
J: TRBJ1-1
V: TRBV30

CDR3: CASSLDRGGQPQHF
DNA: TGTGCCAGCAGCCTCGACAGGGGAGGACAGCCCCAGCATTTT
size: NA
D: TRBD1
J: TRBJ1-5
V: TRBV6-5

CDR3: CASVNIGYSGANVLTF
DNA: TGCGCCAGCGTGAATATAGGGTACTCTGGGGCCAACGTCCTGACTTTC
size: NA
D: NA
J: TRBJ2-6
V: TRBV10-2

CDR3: CATSRDWQGGTDTQYF
DNA: TGTGCCACCAGCAGAGATTGGCAGGGAGGCACAGATACGCAGTATTTT
size: NA
D: NA
J: TRBJ2-3
V: TRBV15

CDR3: CASSEGQGAGANVLTF
DNA: TGTGCCAGCAGTGAAGGGCAGGGCGCTGGGGCCAACGTCCTGACTTTC
size: NA
D: NA
J: TRBJ2-6
V: TRBV2

CDR3: CASSQTAGNYGYTF
DNA: TGTGCCAGCAGCCAGACAGCCGGCAACTATGGCTACACCTTC
size: NA
D: NA
J: TRBJ1-2
V: TRBV11-2

CDR3: CASRMDSDTEAFF
DNA: TGTGCCAGTAGAATGGATTCTGACACTGAAGCTTTCTTT
size: NA
D: NA
J: TRBJ1-1
V: TRBV19

CDR3: CASSLVGWGTGDSPLHF
DNA: TGTGCCAGCAGCTTGGTGGGGTGGGGGACAGGGGATTCACCCCTCCACTTT
size: NA
D: TRBD1
J: TRBJ1-6
V: TRBV5-6